This entry is about one TCR beta chain. Germline CDR1 reads SGHTA; CDR2 reads FQGNSA. There are 14 residues in the CDR3. V lost 0 bases and J lost 1, with 6 bases in between. This sample was included in a study of blood T cell repertoires in COVID-19. Using immunoSEQ multiplex PCR, the repertoire was profiled, and TCRdb retains in-frame clones only, with some absent. The profile covers 140,000 or so clones, with roughly 88% appearing a single time and roughly 10% taken by the ten largest. The sequence derives from a man aged 60 to 75 with active or convalescent COVID-19. Sequenced sample: peripheral blood. The rearrangement uses TRBV7-2 and TRBJ1-1; D is unresolved. This chain's CDR3 is CASSLARGNTEAFF. In DNA, the CDR3 is TGTGCCAGCAGCTTAGCTCGGGGGAACACTGAAGCTTTCTTT.